This TCR beta chain was recovered during a study of blood T cell repertoires in COVID-19. Study-wide context: Donors in the United States, Italy and Spain gave samples during acute or convalescent COVID-19.

Assay used: immunoSEQ multiplex PCR; TCRdb lists only in-frame clones, some missing. The sample shows approximately 74,000 clones, around 77% of them seen only once. The receptor was derived from a man in his sixties with acute or convalescent COVID-19. Sequenced material: peripheral blood.

CDR3 sequence: CATSRPAGRSSYEQYF. CDR3 nucleotides: TGTGCCACCAGCAGACCAGCGGGGAGGAGCTCCTACGAGCAGTACTTC. The J gene is TRBJ2-7, the V gene TRBV15; 7 nucleotides line up with TRBD2. Germline CDR1 reads LNHNV; CDR2 reads YYDKDF (reference sequence). V gave up 2 bases and J gave up 0 bases; unmatched junction bases: 7. This CDR3 is 16 amino acids long.